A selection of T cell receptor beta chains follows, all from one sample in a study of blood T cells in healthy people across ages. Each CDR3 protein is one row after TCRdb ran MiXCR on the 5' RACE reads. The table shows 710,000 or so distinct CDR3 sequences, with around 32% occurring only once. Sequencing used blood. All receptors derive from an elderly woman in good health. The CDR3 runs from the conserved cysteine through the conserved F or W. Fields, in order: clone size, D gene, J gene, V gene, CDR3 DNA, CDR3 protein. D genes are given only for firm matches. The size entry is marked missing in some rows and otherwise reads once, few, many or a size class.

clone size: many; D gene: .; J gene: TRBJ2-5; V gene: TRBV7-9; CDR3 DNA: TGTGCCAGCAGCTCCGCGTGGAGAGAGACCCAGTACTTC; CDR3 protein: CASSSAWRETQYF
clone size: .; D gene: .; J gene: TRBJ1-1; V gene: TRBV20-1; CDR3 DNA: TGCAGTGCTAATCTGAATGGACGGACTGAAGCTTGCTTT; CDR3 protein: CSANLNGRTEACF
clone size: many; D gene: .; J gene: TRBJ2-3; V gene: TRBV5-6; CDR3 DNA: TGTGCCAGCACCCAGACTGGGACGCAGTATTTT; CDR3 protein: CASTQTGTQYF
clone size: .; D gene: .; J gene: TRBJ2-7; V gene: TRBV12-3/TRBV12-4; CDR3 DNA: TGTGCCAGAGGCAGCGCCGACGAGCAGTATTTC; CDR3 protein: CARGSADEQYF
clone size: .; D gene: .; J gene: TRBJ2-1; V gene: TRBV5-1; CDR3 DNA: TGCGCCAGCAGCTCCGTGGGGGCCCAGAATGAGCAGTTCTTC; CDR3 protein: CASSSVGAQNEQFF
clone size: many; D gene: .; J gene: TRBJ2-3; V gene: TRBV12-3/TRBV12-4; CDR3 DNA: TGTGCCAGCAGTGACCGGGACAGCACAGATACGCAGTATTTT; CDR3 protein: CASSDRDSTDTQYF
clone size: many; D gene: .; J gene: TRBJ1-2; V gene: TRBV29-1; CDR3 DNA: TGCAGCGTTGAAGATCCCGGGGATGGCTACACCTTC; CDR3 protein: CSVEDPGDGYTF
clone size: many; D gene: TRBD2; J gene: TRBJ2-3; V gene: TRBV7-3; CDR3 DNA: TGTGCCAGCAGCCTTTCGGGGGGTTCAGCACTAACCACAGATACGCAGTATTTT; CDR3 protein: CASSLSGGSALTTDTQYF
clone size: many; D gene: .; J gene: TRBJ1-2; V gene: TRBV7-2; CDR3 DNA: TGTGCCAGCACCTCCGGTGTGGGCGGGGATGACTATGGCTACACCTTC; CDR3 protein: CASTSGVGGDDYGYTF
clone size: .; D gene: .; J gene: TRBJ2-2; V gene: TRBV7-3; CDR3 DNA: TGTGCCAGCAGCTCAGAGCCAGGGATTGGGGAGCTGTTTTTT; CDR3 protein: CASSSEPGIGELFF
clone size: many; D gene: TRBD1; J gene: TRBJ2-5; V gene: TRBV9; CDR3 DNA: TGTGCCAGCAGCCTCCGACAGGGACAAGAGACCCAGTACTTC; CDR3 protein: CASSLRQGQETQYF
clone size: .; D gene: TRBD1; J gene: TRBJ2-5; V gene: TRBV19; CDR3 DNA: TGTGCCAGTAGTAGGCTGGACAGGGCTACAGAGACCCAGTACTTC; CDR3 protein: CASSRLDRATETQYF
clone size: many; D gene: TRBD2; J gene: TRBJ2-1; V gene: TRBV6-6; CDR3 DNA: TGTGCCAGCAGTTACTCGATGGGTAGCGGGGGCCGCAATGAGCAGTTCTTC; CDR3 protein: CASSYSMGSGGRNEQFF
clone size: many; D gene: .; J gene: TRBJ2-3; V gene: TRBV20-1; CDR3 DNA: TGCAGTGCTAGAGTCCGGGGGCGATACACAGATACGCAGTATTTT; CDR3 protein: CSARVRGRYTDTQYF
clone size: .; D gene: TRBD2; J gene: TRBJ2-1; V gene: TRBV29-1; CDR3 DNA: TGCAGCACTTGCCAAGCGGGAGACAATGAGCAGTTCTTC; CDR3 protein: CSTCQAGDNEQFF
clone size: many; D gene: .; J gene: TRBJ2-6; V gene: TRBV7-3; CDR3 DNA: TGTGCCAGCAGCTTTCCCGGCCTTGGGGCCAACGTCCTGACTTTC; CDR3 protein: CASSFPGLGANVLTF
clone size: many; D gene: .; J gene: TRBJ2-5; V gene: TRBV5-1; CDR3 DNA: TGCGCCAGCACATGGGCCGGACAAGAGACCCAGTACTTC; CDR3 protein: CASTWAGQETQYF
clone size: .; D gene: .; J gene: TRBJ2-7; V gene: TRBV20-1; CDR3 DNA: TGCAGTGCTATCGGCGTTTACGAGCAGTACTTC; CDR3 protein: CSAIGVYEQYF
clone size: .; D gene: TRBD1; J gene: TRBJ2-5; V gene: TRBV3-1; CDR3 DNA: TGTGCCAGCAGCGGGACAGGGGCTAAAGAGACCCAGTACTTC; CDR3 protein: CASSGTGAKETQYF
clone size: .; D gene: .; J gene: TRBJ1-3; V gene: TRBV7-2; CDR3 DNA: TGTGCCAGCAGCTCACCGACGATAGGGGCTGGAAACACCATATATTTT; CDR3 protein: CASSSPTIGAGNTIYF
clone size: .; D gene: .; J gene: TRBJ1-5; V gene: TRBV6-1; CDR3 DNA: TGTGCCAGCAGTAGTGGGAGGTACTATAGCGATCAGCCCCAGCATTTT; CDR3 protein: CASSSGRYYSDQPQHF
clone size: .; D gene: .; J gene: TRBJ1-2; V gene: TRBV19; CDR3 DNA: TGTGCCAGTAGTATTAACACAGGGAAAAACTATGGCTACACCTTC; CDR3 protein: CASSINTGKNYGYTF
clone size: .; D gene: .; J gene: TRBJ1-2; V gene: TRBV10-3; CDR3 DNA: TGTGCCATCAGTGAGTCGAAGTTCCGCACAGACAACTATGGCTACACCTTC; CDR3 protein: CAISESKFRTDNYGYTF
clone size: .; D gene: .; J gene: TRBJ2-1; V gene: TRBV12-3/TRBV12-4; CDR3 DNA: TGTGCCAGCAGCGAGGGACCGCTCCTAAATGAGCAGTTCTTC; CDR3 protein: CASSEGPLLNEQFF
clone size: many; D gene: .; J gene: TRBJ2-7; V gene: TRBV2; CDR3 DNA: TGTGCCAGCAGTGATGCGGGCACCTACGAGCAGTACTTC; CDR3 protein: CASSDAGTYEQYF
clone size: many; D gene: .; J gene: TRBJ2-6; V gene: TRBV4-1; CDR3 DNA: TGCGCCAGCAGCCCTTCAGACGGGATCTCTGGGGCCAACGTCCTGACTTTC; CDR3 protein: CASSPSDGISGANVLTF
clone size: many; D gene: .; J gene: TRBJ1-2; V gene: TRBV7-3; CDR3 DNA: TGTGCCAGCAGCTTGGGCGGGGGGCTCGGCTACACCTTC; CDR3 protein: CASSLGGGLGYTF
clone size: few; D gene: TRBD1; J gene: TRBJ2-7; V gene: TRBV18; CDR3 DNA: TGTGCCAGCGCACGCGGACAGGCCTACGAGCAGTACTTC; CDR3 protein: CASARGQAYEQYF
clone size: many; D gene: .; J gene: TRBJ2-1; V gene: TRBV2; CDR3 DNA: TGTGCCCTAAGAGACAGGTACCCCAATGAGCAGTTCTTC; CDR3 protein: CALRDRYPNEQFF
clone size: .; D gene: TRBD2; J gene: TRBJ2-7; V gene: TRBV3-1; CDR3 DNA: TGTGCCAGCAGCCAGTCCATAGCGGGGGGGCTCTACGAGCAGTACTTC; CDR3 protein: CASSQSIAGGLYEQYF
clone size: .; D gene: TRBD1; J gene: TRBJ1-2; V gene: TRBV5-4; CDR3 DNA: TGTGCCAGCAGCTTGGCCGACAGGGGGGAAGGCTACACCTTC; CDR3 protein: CASSLADRGEGYTF
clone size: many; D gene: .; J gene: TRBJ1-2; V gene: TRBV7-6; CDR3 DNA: TGTGCCAGCAGCTTATCGACAGGAAGGGACTATGGCTACACCTTC; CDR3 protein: CASSLSTGRDYGYTF
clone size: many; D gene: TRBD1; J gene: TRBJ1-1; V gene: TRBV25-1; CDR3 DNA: TGTGCCAGCAGTGATCCCGGGACAGGGAACACTGAAGCTTTCTTT; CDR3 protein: CASSDPGTGNTEAFF
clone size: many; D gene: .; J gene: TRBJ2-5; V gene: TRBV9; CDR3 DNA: TGTGCCAGCAGCGTCCAGGGAGCTTCGGAAGGTGAGCAGTACTTC; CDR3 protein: CASSVQGASEGEQYF
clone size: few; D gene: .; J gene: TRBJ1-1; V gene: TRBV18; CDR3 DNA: TGTGCCAGCTCACCACGACAGGCGAATTTATACATGAACACTGAAGCTTTCTTT; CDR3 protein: CASSPRQANLYMNTEAFF
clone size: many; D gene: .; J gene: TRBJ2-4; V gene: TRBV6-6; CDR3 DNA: TGTGCCAGCAGTAGCAAAAACATTCAGTACTTC; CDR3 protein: CASSSKNIQYF
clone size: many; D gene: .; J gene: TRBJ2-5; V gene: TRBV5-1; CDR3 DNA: TGCGCCAGTAGACTGACTACGGGACTTGTCGGCCAAGAGACCCAGTACTTC; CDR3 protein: CASRLTTGLVGQETQYF
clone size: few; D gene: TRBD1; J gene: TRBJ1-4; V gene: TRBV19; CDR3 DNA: TGTGCCACCGGGAACAGGGGAGACGAAAAACTGTTTTTT; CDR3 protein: CATGNRGDEKLFF
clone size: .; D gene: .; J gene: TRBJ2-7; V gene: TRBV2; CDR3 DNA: TGTGCCAGCGAGGGTAGGGAGTCCTACGAGCAGTACTTC; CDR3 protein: CASEGRESYEQYF
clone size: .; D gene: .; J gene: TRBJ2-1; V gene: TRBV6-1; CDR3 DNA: TGTGCCAGCAGTAAACGGGGTCCCTACAATGAGCAGTTCTTC; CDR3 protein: CASSKRGPYNEQFF
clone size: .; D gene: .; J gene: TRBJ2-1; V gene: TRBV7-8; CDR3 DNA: TGTGCCAGCAGCAAGGACAGACGCAGTGAGCAGTTCTTC; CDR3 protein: CASSKDRRSEQFF
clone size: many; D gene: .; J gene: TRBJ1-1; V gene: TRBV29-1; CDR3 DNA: TGCAGCGTAGAAGACCGCGTCGGCCAAGCTTTCTTT; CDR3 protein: CSVEDRVGQAFF
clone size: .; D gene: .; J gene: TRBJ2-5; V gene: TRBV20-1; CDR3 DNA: TGCAGTGCTAACAGGGAGACCCAGTACTTC; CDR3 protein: CSANRETQYF
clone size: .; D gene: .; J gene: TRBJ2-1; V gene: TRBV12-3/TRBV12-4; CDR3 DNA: TGTGCCGGCAGTTTGGGGGTCGCGAATGAGCAGTTCTTC; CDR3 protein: CAGSLGVANEQFF
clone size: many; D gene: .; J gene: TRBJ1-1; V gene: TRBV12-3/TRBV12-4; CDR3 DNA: TGTGCCAGCAGTTTGGTTCCTCTCAAGAACACTGAAGCTTTCTTT; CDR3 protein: CASSLVPLKNTEAFF
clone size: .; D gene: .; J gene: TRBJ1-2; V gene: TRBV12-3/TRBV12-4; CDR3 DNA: TGTGCCAGCAGGCAAAATAGGGAGATCGGCTATGGCTACACCTTC; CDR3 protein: CASRQNREIGYGYTF
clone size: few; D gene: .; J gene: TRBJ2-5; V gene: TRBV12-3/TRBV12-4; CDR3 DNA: TGTGCCAGCAAGGACGGCTTAGGGGAGACCCAGTACTTC; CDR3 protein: CASKDGLGETQYF
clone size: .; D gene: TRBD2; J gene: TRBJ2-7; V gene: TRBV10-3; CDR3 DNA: TGTGCCACCCTAGCGGGAACGGACAATGAGCGGTACTTC; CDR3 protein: CATLAGTDNERYF
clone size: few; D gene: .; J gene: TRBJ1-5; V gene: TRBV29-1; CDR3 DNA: TGCAGCGTTGAAGAGAGGACGGGCCAGCCCCAGCATTTT; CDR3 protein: CSVEERTGQPQHF
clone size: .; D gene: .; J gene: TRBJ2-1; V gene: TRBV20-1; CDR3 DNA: TGCAGTGCTAGAGACAACCTGGGGCACAATGAGCAGTTCTTC; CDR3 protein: CSARDNLGHNEQFF
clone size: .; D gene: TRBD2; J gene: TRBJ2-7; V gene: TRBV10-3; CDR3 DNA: TGTGCCATAAGCGGGGGGCGCTCCTACGAGCAGTACTTC; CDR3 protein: CAISGGRSYEQYF
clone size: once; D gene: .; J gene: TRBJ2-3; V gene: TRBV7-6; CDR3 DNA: TGTGCTAGCAGCTTGCCGGGGGAAGATACGCAGTATTTT; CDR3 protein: CASSLPGEDTQYF
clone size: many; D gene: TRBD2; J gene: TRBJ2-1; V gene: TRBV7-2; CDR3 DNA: TGTGCCAGCAGCTTCCTAGCGGGAAGCAATGAGCAGTTCTTC; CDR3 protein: CASSFLAGSNEQFF
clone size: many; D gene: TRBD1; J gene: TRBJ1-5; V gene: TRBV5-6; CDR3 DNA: TGTGCCAGCAGCCGCGGGACAGGGCGCTTGAGCAGCAATCAGCCCCAGCATTTT; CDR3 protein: CASSRGTGRLSSNQPQHF
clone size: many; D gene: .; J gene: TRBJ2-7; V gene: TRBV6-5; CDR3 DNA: TGTGCCAGCAGTTACGGCGGGGGCTCCGAGCAGTACTTC; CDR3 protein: CASSYGGGSEQYF